Below, 2 T cell receptor beta chains from the same sample are listed, as sequenced in a study of blood T cell repertoires in COVID-19. Profiling relied on immunoSEQ multiplex PCR, and the TCRdb table lists in-frame clones only, not all of them. The sample holds about 410,000 clones, less than 95% seen once. Input material: PBMCs or T cells enriched from blood (not recorded which). The origin of the receptors is a man between 18 and 29 years old who had recovered from COVID-19.

This sequence joins TRBV2 and TRBJ1-6; TRBD1 matches 9 bases. This CDR3 contains 15 residues. Germline V gives CDR1 SNHLY, CDR2 FYNNEI. V was clipped by 6 bases and J by 7 bases; unmatched bases: 7. This CDR3 reads CASRPRTGENSPLHF. The DNA of the CDR3 is TGTGCCAGCAGACCCAGGACAGGGGAGAATTCACCCCTCCACTTT.

The chain is built from TRBV5-1 and TRBJ1-2; D is perhaps TRBD1 (5 bases). Trimming stripped 3 bases from V and 4 bases from J, with 13 bases between. Per germline, CDR1 SGHRS and CDR2 YFSETQ. This CDR3 has 14 residues. The CDR3 protein is CASSWTDGAYGYTF. The DNA for the CDR3 is TGCGCCAGCAGCTGGACGGATGGGGCCTATGGCTACACCTTC.